This T cell receptor beta chain was sequenced in a study of cytomegalovirus exposure and HLA in healthy donors. Looking at the study overall: HLA-typed donors contributed 65 million to 95 million unique TCRs, which were held in an early data release.

Study outcomes and limitations: In a later analysis, productive TCRs from donors in an Asian-associated ancestry cluster reportedly carried fewer N-insertions than the cohort mean.

Researchers ran the PCR with 60 Vbeta and 13 Jbeta primers. Profiling relied on immunoSEQ multiplex PCR, and the TCRdb table lists in-frame clones only, not all of them. The data show around 180,000 clones, 80% seen once. Comment on this clone: Its antigen is unidentified.

The TCR comes from a man aged 25 to 45 in good health and CMV-seropositive. The sequenced sample consisted of PBMCs.

The CDR3 nucleotides read TGCGCCAGCAGCTCCTTACGCGGGGGGGCCGTCTACGAGCAGTACTTC. Residues: CASSSLRGGAVYEQYF. This chain joins TRBV5-1 and TRBJ2-7, with 9 bases lining up with TRBD2. This CDR3 contains 16 residues. The V and J ends lost 3 bases and 3 bases, in that order; junction bases with no gene match: 10. Germline V CDR1 and CDR2: SGHRS, YFSETQ.